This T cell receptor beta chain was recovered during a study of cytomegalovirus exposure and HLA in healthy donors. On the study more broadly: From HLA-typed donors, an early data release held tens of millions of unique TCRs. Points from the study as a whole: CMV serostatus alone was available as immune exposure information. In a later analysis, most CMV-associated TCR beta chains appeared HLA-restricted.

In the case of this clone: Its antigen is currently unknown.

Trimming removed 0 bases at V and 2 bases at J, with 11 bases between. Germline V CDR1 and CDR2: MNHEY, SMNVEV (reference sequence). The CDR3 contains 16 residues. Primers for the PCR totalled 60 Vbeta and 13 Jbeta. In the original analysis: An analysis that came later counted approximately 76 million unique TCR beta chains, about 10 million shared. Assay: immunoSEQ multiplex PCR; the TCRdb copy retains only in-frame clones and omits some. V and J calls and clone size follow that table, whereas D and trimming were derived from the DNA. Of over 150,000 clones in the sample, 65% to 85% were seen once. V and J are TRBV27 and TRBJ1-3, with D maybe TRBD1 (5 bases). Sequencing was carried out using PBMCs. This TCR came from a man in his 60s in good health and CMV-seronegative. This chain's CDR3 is CASSLSFGGAGNTIYF. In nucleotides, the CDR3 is TGTGCCAGCAGTTTATCGTTCGGGGGGGCTGGAAACACCATATATTTT.